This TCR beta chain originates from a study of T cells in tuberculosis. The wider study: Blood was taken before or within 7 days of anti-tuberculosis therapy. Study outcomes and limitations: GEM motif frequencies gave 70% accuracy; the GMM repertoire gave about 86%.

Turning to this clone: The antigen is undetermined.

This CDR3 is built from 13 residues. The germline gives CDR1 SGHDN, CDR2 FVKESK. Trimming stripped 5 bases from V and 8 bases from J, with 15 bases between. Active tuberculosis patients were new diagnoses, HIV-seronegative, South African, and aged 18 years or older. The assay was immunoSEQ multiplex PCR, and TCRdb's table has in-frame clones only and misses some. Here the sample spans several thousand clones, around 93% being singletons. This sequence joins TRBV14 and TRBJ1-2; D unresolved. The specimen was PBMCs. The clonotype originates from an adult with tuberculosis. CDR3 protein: CASSWEAGDGYTF. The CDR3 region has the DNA TGTGCCAGCAGCTGGGAAGCGGGAGACGGCTACACCTTC.